This is a list of T cell receptor beta chains from one sample in a study of shared clonotypes between healthy human individuals. Clones were sequenced by immunoSEQ multiplex PCR, and TCRdb holds only the in-frame ones, with some missing. The sample has approximately 1.4 million clones, 95% to 99% seen once. The sequenced material came from naive CD4+ T cells sorted from blood. The receptor source for this set is a man in his thirties or forties in good health. Both conserved end residues are part of each CDR3. Fields, in order: V gene, J gene, clone size, D gene, CDR3 protein, CDR3 DNA. D genes are given only for firm matches. Not every row has a clone size; where given, it reads once, few, many or a size class.

v_gene: TRBV5-1
j_gene: TRBJ2-3
abundance: -
d_gene: TRBD2
CDR3aa: CASSLGLAGAPTDTQYF
CDR3nt: TGCGCCAGCAGCTTGGGGCTAGCGGGAGCCCCGACAGATACGCAGTATTTT

v_gene: TRBV6-1
j_gene: TRBJ2-7
abundance: -
d_gene: -
CDR3aa: CASTGPPSEQYF
CDR3nt: TGTGCCAGCACGGGACCTCCTAGCGAGCAGTACTTC

v_gene: TRBV4-2
j_gene: TRBJ2-3
abundance: few
d_gene: -
CDR3aa: CASSQVSTDTQYF
CDR3nt: TGTGCCAGCAGCCAAGTTAGCACAGATACGCAGTATTTT

v_gene: TRBV6-6
j_gene: TRBJ2-7
abundance: -
d_gene: TRBD2
CDR3aa: CASSRVAGPSYEQYF
CDR3nt: TGTGCCAGCAGTAGAGTAGCGGGACCATCCTACGAGCAGTACTTC

v_gene: TRBV6-1
j_gene: TRBJ1-3
abundance: -
d_gene: -
CDR3aa: CASSEYGGVPNTIYF
CDR3nt: TGTGCCAGCAGTGAATATGGAGGGGTACCAAACACCATATATTTT

v_gene: TRBV5-6
j_gene: TRBJ2-2
abundance: -
d_gene: -
CDR3aa: CASSTLQLGNTGELFF
CDR3nt: TGTGCCAGCAGCACCCTGCAGCTCGGTAACACCGGGGAGCTGTTTTTT

v_gene: TRBV27
j_gene: TRBJ2-7
abundance: -
d_gene: -
CDR3aa: CASSRGSTSYEQYF
CDR3nt: TGTGCCAGCAGCAGGGGCAGTACCTCCTACGAGCAGTACTTC

v_gene: TRBV2
j_gene: TRBJ2-7
abundance: -
d_gene: TRBD1
CDR3aa: CASSGTGITYEQYF
CDR3nt: TGTGCCAGCAGCGGGACAGGGATCACCTACGAGCAGTACTTC

v_gene: TRBV29-1
j_gene: TRBJ2-1
abundance: -
d_gene: TRBD2
CDR3aa: CSVPSGRYNEQFF
CDR3nt: TGCAGCGTTCCCAGCGGGAGGTACAATGAGCAGTTCTTC

v_gene: TRBV7-9
j_gene: TRBJ2-1
abundance: once
d_gene: -
CDR3aa: CASRLGGPRSYNEQFF
CDR3nt: TGTGCCAGCAGATTGGGGGGGCCCCGCTCCTACAATGAGCAGTTCTTC

v_gene: TRBV28
j_gene: TRBJ1-4
abundance: -
d_gene: -
CDR3aa: CASSSSNEKLFF
CDR3nt: TGTGCCAGCAGTTCCTCTAATGAAAAACTGTTTTTT

v_gene: TRBV5-1
j_gene: TRBJ1-4
abundance: -
d_gene: TRBD1
CDR3aa: CASSGTSGGPEKLFF
CDR3nt: TGCGCCAGCAGCGGGACTTCAGGGGGCCCTGAAAAACTGTTTTTT

v_gene: TRBV7-7
j_gene: TRBJ2-7
abundance: -
d_gene: -
CDR3aa: CASSLGEGVSYEQYF
CDR3nt: TGTGCTAGCAGCTTAGGGGAGGGGGTGTCCTACGAGCAGTACTTC

v_gene: TRBV10-3
j_gene: TRBJ2-7
abundance: -
d_gene: TRBD2
CDR3aa: CAAQGAGGYEQYF
CDR3nt: TGTGCCGCCCAAGGGGCGGGAGGATACGAGCAGTACTTC

v_gene: TRBV5-1
j_gene: TRBJ2-7
abundance: -
d_gene: TRBD2
CDR3aa: CASSLGSSGSHEQYF
CDR3nt: TGCGCCAGCAGCTTGGGGTCTAGCGGGAGCCACGAGCAGTACTTC

v_gene: TRBV5-1
j_gene: TRBJ2-1
abundance: once
d_gene: TRBD2
CDR3aa: CASSLVASGSFEQFF
CDR3nt: TGCGCCAGCAGCTTGGTGGCTAGCGGGAGCTTTGAGCAGTTCTTC

v_gene: TRBV20-1
j_gene: TRBJ1-1
abundance: few
d_gene: -
CDR3aa: CSERGHTEAFF
CDR3nt: TGCAGTGAGCGGGGGCACACTGAAGCTTTCTTT

v_gene: TRBV28
j_gene: TRBJ1-5
abundance: -
d_gene: -
CDR3aa: CASSPLGNQPQHF
CDR3nt: TGTGCCAGCAGTCCCCTGGGGAATCAGCCCCAGCATTTT

v_gene: TRBV9
j_gene: TRBJ2-5
abundance: -
d_gene: -
CDR3aa: CASSVGGGPETQYF
CDR3nt: TGTGCCAGCAGCGTAGGTGGGGGGCCAGAGACCCAGTACTTC

v_gene: TRBV11-2
j_gene: TRBJ2-6
abundance: -
d_gene: -
CDR3aa: CASSLGSRTDLHVLTF
CDR3nt: TGTGCCAGCAGCCTAGGTAGCAGGACAGACCTCCACGTCCTGACTTTC

v_gene: TRBV5-1
j_gene: TRBJ1-2
abundance: -
d_gene: -
CDR3aa: CASANGATNNYGYTF
CDR3nt: TGCGCCAGCGCCAATGGGGCAACGAACAACTATGGCTACACCTTC

v_gene: TRBV28
j_gene: TRBJ2-3
abundance: -
d_gene: -
CDR3aa: CASRSRLPSTDTQYF
CDR3nt: TGTGCCAGCAGGTCAAGGCTCCCCTCCACAGATACGCAGTATTTT

v_gene: TRBV5-6
j_gene: TRBJ1-5
abundance: -
d_gene: TRBD1
CDR3aa: CASSRGQGAAGEPQHF
CDR3nt: TGTGCCAGCAGCAGGGGGCAAGGCGCGGCGGGGGAGCCCCAGCATTTT

v_gene: TRBV4-1
j_gene: TRBJ2-7
abundance: -
d_gene: -
CDR3aa: CASSFREYEQYF
CDR3nt: TGCGCCAGCAGCTTCAGGGAGTACGAGCAGTACTTC

v_gene: TRBV7-9
j_gene: TRBJ1-5
abundance: once
d_gene: -
CDR3aa: CASSLSANQPQHF
CDR3nt: TGTGCCAGCAGCTTATCTGCCAATCAGCCCCAGCATTTT

v_gene: TRBV2
j_gene: TRBJ2-7
abundance: -
d_gene: TRBD1
CDR3aa: CASSNPGQSYEQYF
CDR3nt: TGTGCCAGCAGTAACCCGGGACAGAGCTACGAGCAGTACTTC

v_gene: TRBV18
j_gene: TRBJ2-3
abundance: -
d_gene: TRBD2
CDR3aa: CASSPKAGGWRTDTQYF
CDR3nt: TGTGCCAGCTCACCCAAAGCGGGAGGGTGGAGAACAGATACGCAGTATTTT

v_gene: TRBV25-1
j_gene: TRBJ2-5
abundance: -
d_gene: TRBD1
CDR3aa: CASRGRGETQYF
CDR3nt: TGTGCCAGCCGGGGCAGGGGGGAGACCCAGTACTTC

v_gene: TRBV21-1
j_gene: TRBJ2-7
abundance: -
d_gene: -
CDR3aa: CASSNLSDTMSYEQYF
CDR3nt: TGTGCCAGCAGCAATCTCTCGGATACGATGTCCTACGAGCAGTACTTC